These 9 T cell receptor beta chains share one sample of origin, sequenced in a study of blood T cell repertoires in COVID-19 (dated by TCRdb to the early 2020s). Library preparation employed the immunoSEQ multiplex PCR assay. TCRdb's version of the immuneACCESS table is confined to in-frame rearrangements and falls short of the full clone set. An unresolved V gene accounts for under half of the shortfall where checked; the remainder is of unknown origin. The sample yields 250,000 to 300,000 clones; nearly 90% were counted once. Around 2.3% of the sample is taken by the ten largest. The sequenced material came from peripheral blood. These receptors all come from a woman aged 60-75 years with COVID-19, enrolled during active disease.

The chain employs TRBV11-1 and TRBJ2-5, with TRBD1 matching 7 bases. From germline, CDR1 is SGHAT and CDR2 FQDESV (reference sequence). V was pared by 3 bases and J by 2 bases, with 0 bases of the junction left unmatched. This CDR3 comprises 13 residues. The CDR3 sequence is CASSLGQQETQYF. Here the CDR3 DNA reads TGTGCCAGCAGCTTGGGACAGCAAGAGACCCAGTACTTC.

CDR3 sequence (DNA): TGTGCCAGCAGCCAACGGGGGAATGTGGCCAAAAACATTCAGTACTTC. It codes for CASSQRGNVAKNIQYF. This rearrangement joins TRBV3-1 (or the pseudogene TRBV3-2) to TRBJ2-4; D might be TRBD2 (6 bases). CDR1 LGHDT and CDR2 YNNKEL come from the germline V gene (reference sequence). V was pared by 2 bases and J by 1 base, with 12 bases between. The CDR3 is made up of 16 amino acids.

This clone appeared a few times. The V call is TRBV5-1, the J call TRBJ1-6; 10 bases align to TRBD1. This CDR3 is built from 16 residues. V lost 1 base and J lost 15; bases outside the gene matches: 13. Germline CDR1 reads SGHRS; CDR2 reads YFSETQ. The CDR3 nucleotides read TGCGCCAGCAGCTTGTCAGGGGACAGGGGAATTCAGCTCCTCCACTTT. Translated: CASSLSGDRGIQLLHF.

The chain couples TRBV5-6 to TRBJ1-6; no clear D gene. The germline V and J ends were trimmed by 0 bases and 8 bases, with 12 bases remaining between them. From germline, CDR1 is SGHDT and CDR2 YYEEEE. This CDR3 has 15 amino acids. The DNA of the CDR3 is TGTGCCAGCAGCTTGGAGGCGGGCCCAGATTCACCCCTCCACTTT. Its protein product is CASSLEAGPDSPLHF.

V and J are TRBV10-3 and TRBJ1-5, with D hard to call. Germline V gene sequence: CDR1 ENHRY, CDR2 SYGVKD. V was pared by 10 bases and J by 5 bases, with 15 bases between. The CDR3 is 13 residues long. The CDR3 loop reads CATGPGGYQPQHF. Here the CDR3 DNA reads TGTGCCACCGGACCAGGAGGTTATCAGCCCCAGCATTTT.

The chain employs TRBV7-9 and TRBJ1-1; D is undetermined. Trimming left V 2 bases short and J 1 base short, with 8 bases between. The CDR3 is 14 amino acids. Germline assignment: CDR1 SEHNR and CDR2 FQNEAQ (reference sequence). The CDR3 region is CASSLRLGNTEAFF. Here the CDR3 DNA reads TGTGCCAGCAGCTTAAGGCTAGGGAACACTGAAGCTTTCTTT.

This sequence joins TRBV5-8 and TRBJ2-1; D is perhaps TRBD1 (6 bases). The CDR3 loop spans 16 amino acids. Per the germline V gene, CDR1 is SGHTS and CDR2 is YDEGEE. V gave up 0 bases and J gave up 0 bases, with 10 bases separating them. The CDR3 DNA reads as TGTGCCAGCAGCTTGGTGTGGACAGTCTCCTACAATGAGCAGTTCTTC. It codes for CASSLVWTVSYNEQFF.

This chain links TRBV18 with TRBJ1-1; maybe TRBD1 (5 bases). The CDR3 runs 15 residues. The germline V gene has CDR1 KGHSH and CDR2 LQKENI. The V gene lost 0 bases and the J gene lost 2 bases, with 10 bases spanning the gap. The CDR3 nucleotides are TGTGCCAGCTCACCACCCACAGGTACAAACACTGAAGCTTTCTTT. The encoded protein is CASSPPTGTNTEAFF.

This chain uses TRBV19 with TRBJ1-1; the D gene is possibly TRBD1 (5 bases). In germline, CDR1 is LNHDA, CDR2 SQIVND (reference sequence). This CDR3 contains 15 residues. V lost 5 bases and J lost 1, with 14 bases in between. CDR3 protein: CASSAHGGGNTEAFF. CDR3 bases: TGTGCCAGTAGTGCCCATGGGGGGGGGAACACTGAAGCTTTCTTT.